This T cell receptor beta chain emerged from a study of blood T cell repertoires in COVID-19. Germline assignment: CDR1 LNHDA and CDR2 SQIVND (reference sequence). V lost 9 bases to trimming and J lost 4 bases; unmatched junction nucleotides: 4. The CDR3 is 13 residues long. This clone appeared once. The table came from immunoSEQ multiplex PCR; TCRdb's copy has only in-frame clones and leaves some out. The sample lists 200,000 to 250,000 clones, roughly 84% occurring once. The chain carries TRBV19 and TRBJ1-2; TRBD1 matches at 11 bases. The sequence came from a man in his forties or fifties with active or convalescent COVID-19. Sequencing was carried out using peripheral blood. As DNA, the CDR3 is TGTGCCAGCCGGACAGGGGGCTCCTATGGCTACACCTTC. It yields the protein CASRTGGSYGYTF. The full variable domain, its missing parts supplied by reference TRBV19 and TRBJ1-2, is DGGITQSPKYLFRKEGQNVTLSCEQNLNHDAMYWYRQDPGQGLRLIYYSQIVNDFQKGDIAEGYSVSREKKESFPLTVTSAQKNPTAFYLCASRTGGSYGYTFGSGTRLTVV.